A selection of T cell receptor beta chains follows, all from one sample in a study of post-analysis software for immune sequencing data. Each CDR3 protein is one row after TCRdb ran MiXCR on the PCR reads. The top ten hold 9% to 14% of the sample, which has some 450,000 distinct CDR3 sequences, roughly 45% seen once. The material sequenced was blood. These receptors originate from a girl between 10 and 17 years old with multiple sclerosis. The CDR3 runs from the conserved cysteine through the conserved F or W. D genes are given only for firm matches. For some rows the clone size is stated as once, few or many, or as a class when expanded; others skip it.

abundance,j_gene,v_gene,d_gene,CDR3nt,CDR3aa
.,TRBJ2-7,TRBV6-2/TRBV6-3,TRBD2,TGTGCCAGCAGTGCCTCGCTAGCGGAAGCTTTCTACGAGCAGTACTTC,CASSASLAEAFYEQYF
.,TRBJ2-1,TRBV24-1,TRBD1,TGTGCCACCAGTGATTTAGGACAGGGCTTTAGGCAGTTCTTC,CATSDLGQGFRQFF
.,TRBJ1-6,TRBV10-3,.,TGTGCCATTCCCAGTGGGGTCAGCTATAATTCACCCCTCCACTTT,CAIPSGVSYNSPLHF
.,TRBJ2-5,TRBV29-1,TRBD2,TGCAGCGTTGATGGGAGACTAGCGGGAGTGGGGGAGACCCAGTACTTC,CSVDGRLAGVGETQYF
few,TRBJ2-7,TRBV4-3,TRBD2,TGCGCCAGCAGCCAAGAGGTGACTAGCGGGAGAAGGTACGAGCAGTACTTC,CASSQEVTSGRRYEQYF
.,TRBJ2-6,TRBV28,TRBD1,TGTGCCAGCAATCCCGGGACAGGACTCTCTGGGGCCAACGTCCTGACTTTC,CASNPGTGLSGANVLTF
few,TRBJ2-3,TRBV6-5,TRBD2,TGTGCCAGCAGCCCCGCGGGCGGGAGCGTCACAGATACGCAGTATTTT,CASSPAGGSVTDTQYF
.,TRBJ1-5,TRBV7-2,.,TGTGCCAGCAGCTTAGCGACCAACCAGCCCCAGCATTTT,CASSLATNQPQHF
.,TRBJ2-7,TRBV6-1,.,TGTGCCAGCAGTGCCGAGGGGGACCAAACCTACGAGCAGTACTTC,CASSAEGDQTYEQYF
few,TRBJ2-7,TRBV10-3,.,TGTGCCATATCCGCACACGGTACTTCCTACGAGCAGTACTTC,CAISAHGTSYEQYF
.,TRBJ2-5,TRBV5-1,TRBD2,TGCGCCAGCAACTTTTTATCCAGCGGGAGCGAGGAGACCCAGTACTTC,CASNFLSSGSEETQYF
few,TRBJ2-3,TRBV20-1,.,TGCAGTGCTAGACTAACCAACACAGATACGCAGTATTTT,CSARLTNTDTQYF
few,TRBJ2-7,TRBV10-3,TRBD2,TGTGCCAGCAGTAGCAGGGAGGGCGAGCAGTACTTC,CASSSREGEQYF
few,TRBJ2-3,TRBV29-1,.,TGCAGCGCGATAAAAGGCACAGATACGCAGTATTTT,CSAIKGTDTQYF
.,TRBJ2-1,TRBV4-1,TRBD2,TGCGCCAGCAGCCCGGGACTAGGCCTAAGGGAGCAGTTCTTC,CASSPGLGLREQFF
.,TRBJ1-2,TRBV7-6,.,TGTGCCAGCAGCCCAATGCAGGGACTTAACTATGGCTACACCTTC,CASSPMQGLNYGYTF
.,TRBJ2-7,TRBV20-1,TRBD2,TGCAGTGCTAGAGCCCGGACTAGCGCTTCCTACGAGCAGTACTTC,CSARARTSASYEQYF
.,TRBJ1-5,TRBV20-1,.,TGCAGTGCTAGAGTGCGAGGCGGCCTACCATACAATCAGCCCCAGCATTTT,CSARVRGGLPYNQPQHF
few,TRBJ2-7,TRBV28,.,TGTGCCAGCAGTTTAGGGGGATACGGGGAGCAGTACTTC,CASSLGGYGEQYF
.,TRBJ2-4,TRBV29-1,.,TGCAGCGTTGTTACTCAGGGGACGGGGGAGCAGTACTTC,CSVVTQGTGEQYF
.,TRBJ1-2,TRBV29-1,.,TGCAGCGTTGTCACGGGAGGGCGCGGCTACACCTTC,CSVVTGGRGYTF
few,TRBJ2-3,TRBV28,.,TGTGCCAGCAGTGCTTTAGCGATCACAGATACGCAGTATTTT,CASSALAITDTQYF
.,TRBJ2-1,TRBV7-8,.,TGTGCCAGCAGCACGCAGACGGTTAGCGAACATGAGCAGTTCTTC,CASSTQTVSEHEQFF
once,TRBJ1-2,TRBV10-3,.,TGTGCCATCAGTGAGTCTTTGAACTATGGCTACACCTTC,CAISESLNYGYTF
many,TRBJ1-4,TRBV12-3/TRBV12-4,TRBD1,TGTGCCAGCAGTTTACAGGGGGGCAATGAAAAACTGTTTTTT,CASSLQGGNEKLFF
.,TRBJ2-3,TRBV18,.,TGTGCCAGCTCTCCTATCGGGAAGGCAGATACACAGTATTTT,CASSPIGKADTQYF
.,TRBJ2-7,TRBV27,TRBD1,TGTGCCAGCAGTTCGACAGGGGGCCCGTACGAGCAGTACTTC,CASSSTGGPYEQYF
few,TRBJ1-1,TRBV7-2,TRBD1,TGTGCCAGCGGCCGGGACAGGGGCGCGAGGGGTACTGAAGCTTTCTTT,CASGRDRGARGTEAFF
few,TRBJ2-1,TRBV9,.,TGTGCCAGCAGCGTGCCCGGGACGCTGTACAATGAGCAGTTCTTC,CASSVPGTLYNEQFF
few,TRBJ2-7,TRBV29-1,TRBD2,TGCAGCGTCCCTGGGGCGGGACTATACGAGCAGTACTTC,CSVPGAGLYEQYF
.,TRBJ2-7,TRBV28,TRBD2,TGTGCCAGCAGTTTATCTAAATCCAGCGGGGGTCGCTACGAGCAGTACTTC,CASSLSKSSGGRYEQYF
.,TRBJ2-1,TRBV2,TRBD2,TGTGCCAGCCGGGAGGGATCGGTTGCCTACAATGAGCAGTTCTTC,CASREGSVAYNEQFF
.,TRBJ2-1,TRBV12-3/TRBV12-4,TRBD2,TGTGCCAGCAGTTTTAGCGGGAGGGCCTCTGAGCAGTTCTTC,CASSFSGRASEQFF
few,TRBJ2-3,TRBV6-5,.,TGTGCCAGCAGTTACGGGGCGGGACGTTTCGGAGATACGCAGTATTTT,CASSYGAGRFGDTQYF
.,TRBJ2-1,TRBV7-2,.,TGTGCCAGCAGCTTAGCACAGGGATCAATCAATGAGCAGTTCTTC,CASSLAQGSINEQFF
.,TRBJ1-6,TRBV7-9,TRBD1,TGTGCCAGCAGCAAGGACAGGGGTAATTCACCCCTCCACTTT,CASSKDRGNSPLHF
few,TRBJ2-1,TRBV28,.,TGTGCCAGCAGTGGCAATGAGCAGTTCTTC,CASSGNEQFF
few,TRBJ2-7,TRBV10-3,TRBD2,TGTGCCATCAGTGTTGGCGGGAGTTCCTACGAGCAGTACTTC,CAISVGGSSYEQYF
.,TRBJ2-7,TRBV3-1,TRBD2,TGTGCCAGCAGCCAAGCTAGCGGACCTCCCTACGAGCAGTACTTC,CASSQASGPPYEQYF
.,TRBJ2-5,TRBV7-9,.,TGTGCCAGCAGCTTACCGAAAGCGGGTGTGGAGGCCCAGTACTTC,CASSLPKAGVEAQYF
.,TRBJ1-1,TRBV29-1,.,TGCAGTGGCAGGGAGAACACTGAAGCTTTCTTT,CSGRENTEAFF
.,TRBJ1-2,TRBV3-1,.,TGTGCCAGCAGCCAAGAGGACGGAAAACCTTATGGCTACACCTTC,CASSQEDGKPYGYTF
.,TRBJ2-7,TRBV20-1,.,TGCAGTGCTAGAGCGGGCAGCGCCTACGAGCAGTACTTC,CSARAGSAYEQYF
many,TRBJ2-1,TRBV28,TRBD1,TGTGCCAGCAGCTCACAGGGGAATGAGCAGTTCTTC,CASSSQGNEQFF
few,TRBJ2-5,TRBV10-3,.,TGTGCCATCAGTGAGCGAGGGGAGACCCAGTACTTC,CAISERGETQYF
.,TRBJ1-1,TRBV5-1,.,TGCGCCAGCAGCTTGGCCGGGACGAAGAACACTGAAGCTTTCTTT,CASSLAGTKNTEAFF
.,TRBJ2-5,TRBV12-3/TRBV12-4,TRBD2,TGTGCCAGCAGTTTGGGACTAGCGGGCACACTCCAAGAGACCCAGTACTTC,CASSLGLAGTLQETQYF
few,TRBJ2-7,TRBV3-1,TRBD2,TGTGCCAGCAGCCAAAATCGGGAGGCGGAGCAGTACTTC,CASSQNREAEQYF
few,TRBJ2-1,TRBV7-9,.,TGTGCCAGCAGCTTAGTGGACGGTGAGAGCTCCTACAATGAGCAGTTCTTC,CASSLVDGESSYNEQFF
.,TRBJ2-5,TRBV4-1,TRBD2,TGCGCCAGCAGCCAACTAGCGGGTGAGACCCAGTACTTC,CASSQLAGETQYF
.,TRBJ1-5,TRBV6-6,.,TGTGCCAGCAGTTACTCTGCGGGGGCGGCAAGTCAGCCCCAGCATTTT,CASSYSAGAASQPQHF
.,TRBJ2-7,TRBV6-5,TRBD2,TGTGCCATTGGGAGGGGTGGACCCTACGAGCAGTACTTC,CAIGRGGPYEQYF
.,TRBJ2-1,TRBV7-2,.,TGTGCCAGCAGTTCGACGCCTTTAGCGAATTTCGGTAATGAGCAGTTCTTC,CASSSTPLANFGNEQFF